The 5 T cell receptor beta chains below come from one sample, sequenced in a study of human T cells and chemical hapten exposure. Time point indicated: pre-sensitization, week 0. Specified treatment: therapeutic diphenylcyclopropenone sensitization with weekly scalp DPC. TCRdb processed the RACE reads anew with MiXCR; each CDR3 protein has one entry. The sample lists about 85,000 distinct CDR3 sequences; about 8.5% were seen once. Specimen: whole blood, collected in connection with sensitization to the hapten diphenylcyclopropenone (DPC). The receptors stem from a man in his forties or fifties with alopecia areata. Some clones in this sample may be carry-over from other donors' samples.

The table lists this clonotype with many counts. This chain connects TRBV3-1 to TRBJ1-6, with D possibly matching TRBD1 (5 bases). CDR1 is LGHDT, CDR2 YNNKEL, per germline (reference sequence). Trimming removed 5 bases at V and 3 bases at J, with 8 bases between. CDR3 length: 14 residues. CDR3 nucleotides: TGTGCCAGCAGCAGACAGCTCTATAATTCACCCCTCCACTTT. This codes for CASSRQLYNSPLHF.

V usage is TRBV6-5 and J usage is TRBJ1-6; D gene uncertain. Germline V gene sequence: CDR1 MNHEY, CDR2 SVGAGI. The CDR3 is made up of 14 amino acids. Trimming removed 7 bases from V and 3 bases from J, with 10 bases in between. CDR3 sequence (DNA): TGTGCCAGCAAAATGGAGAGCTATAATTCACCCCTCCACTTT. Translating gives CASKMESYNSPLHF.

This clonotype was recorded many times. This chain connects TRBV15 to TRBJ2-1; D gene ambiguous. With 3 bases removed from V and 0 bases from J, the gap between germline ends came to 9 bases. Germline assignment: CDR1 LNHNV and CDR2 YYDKDF (reference sequence). This CDR3 spans 15 amino acids. Here the CDR3 DNA reads TGTGCCACCAGCAGGGACCCGAGCTCCTACAATGAGCAGTTCTTC. Its protein is CATSRDPSSYNEQFF. The variable domain in full, completed from reference TRBV15 and TRBJ2-1, reads DAMVIQNPRYQVTQFGKPVTLSCSQTLNHNVMYWYQQKSSQAPKLLFHYYDKDFNNEADTPDNFQSRRPNTSFCFLDIRSPGLGDTAMYLCATSRDPSSYNEQFFGPGTRLTVL.

J is TRBJ2-3 and V is TRBV5-1, with D maybe TRBD2 (6 bases). Germline lookup yields CDR1 SGHRS and CDR2 YFSETQ. V was clipped by 0 bases and J by 6 bases, with 11 bases between them. This CDR3 region has 14 residues. The CDR3 DNA is TGCGCCAGCAGCTTGGCCGACGGGAGCGATACGCAGTATTTT. It specifies CASSLADGSDTQYF.

This clonotype was counted at least ten times. The J gene is TRBJ1-1, the V gene TRBV13, with a possible D match to TRBD1 (6 bases). CDR3 length: 14 amino acids. Trimming cost V 10 bases and J 2 bases, with 17 bases left between them. CDR1 PRHDT and CDR2 FYEKMQ come from the germline V gene (reference sequence). The CDR3 sequence is CATRTGGANTEAFF. Written as DNA, the CDR3 is TGTGCCACCAGGACGGGGGGGGCAAACACTGAAGCTTTCTTT.